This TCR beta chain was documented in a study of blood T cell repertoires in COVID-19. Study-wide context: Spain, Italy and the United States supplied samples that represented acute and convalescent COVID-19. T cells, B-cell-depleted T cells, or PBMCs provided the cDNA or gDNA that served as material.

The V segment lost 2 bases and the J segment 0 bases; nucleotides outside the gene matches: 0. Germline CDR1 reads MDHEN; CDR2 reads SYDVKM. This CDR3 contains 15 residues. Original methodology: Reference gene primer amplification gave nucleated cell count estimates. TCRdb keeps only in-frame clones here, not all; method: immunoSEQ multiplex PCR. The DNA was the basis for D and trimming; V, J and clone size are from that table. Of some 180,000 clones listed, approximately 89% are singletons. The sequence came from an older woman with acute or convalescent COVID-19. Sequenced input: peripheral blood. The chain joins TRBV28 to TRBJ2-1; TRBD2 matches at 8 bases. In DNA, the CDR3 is TGTGCCAGCAGTTTAAGCGGGAGCTCCTACAATGAGCAGTTCTTC. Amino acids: CASSLSGSSYNEQFF. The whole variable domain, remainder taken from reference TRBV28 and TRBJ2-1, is DVKVTQSSRYLVKRTGEKVFLECVQDMDHENMFWYRQDPGLGLRLIYFSYDVKMKEKGDIPEGYSVSREKKERFSLILESASTNQTSMYLCASSLSGSSYNEQFFGPGTRLTVL.